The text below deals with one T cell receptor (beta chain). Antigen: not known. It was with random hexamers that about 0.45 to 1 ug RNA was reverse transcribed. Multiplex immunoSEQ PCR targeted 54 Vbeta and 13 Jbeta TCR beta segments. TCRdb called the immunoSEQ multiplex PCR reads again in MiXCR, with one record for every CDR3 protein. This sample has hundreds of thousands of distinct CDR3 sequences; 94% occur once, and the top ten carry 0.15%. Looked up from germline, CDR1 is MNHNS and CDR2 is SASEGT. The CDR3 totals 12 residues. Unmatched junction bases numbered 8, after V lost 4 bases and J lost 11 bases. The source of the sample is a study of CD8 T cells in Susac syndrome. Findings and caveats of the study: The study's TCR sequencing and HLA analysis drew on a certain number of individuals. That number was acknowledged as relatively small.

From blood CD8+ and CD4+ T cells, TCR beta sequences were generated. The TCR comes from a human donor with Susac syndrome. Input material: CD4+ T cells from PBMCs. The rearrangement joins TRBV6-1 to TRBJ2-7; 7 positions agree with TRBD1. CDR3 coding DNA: TGTGCCAGCAGTGCGACAGGGTTTGGGGAGTACTTC. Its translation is CASSATGFGEYF.